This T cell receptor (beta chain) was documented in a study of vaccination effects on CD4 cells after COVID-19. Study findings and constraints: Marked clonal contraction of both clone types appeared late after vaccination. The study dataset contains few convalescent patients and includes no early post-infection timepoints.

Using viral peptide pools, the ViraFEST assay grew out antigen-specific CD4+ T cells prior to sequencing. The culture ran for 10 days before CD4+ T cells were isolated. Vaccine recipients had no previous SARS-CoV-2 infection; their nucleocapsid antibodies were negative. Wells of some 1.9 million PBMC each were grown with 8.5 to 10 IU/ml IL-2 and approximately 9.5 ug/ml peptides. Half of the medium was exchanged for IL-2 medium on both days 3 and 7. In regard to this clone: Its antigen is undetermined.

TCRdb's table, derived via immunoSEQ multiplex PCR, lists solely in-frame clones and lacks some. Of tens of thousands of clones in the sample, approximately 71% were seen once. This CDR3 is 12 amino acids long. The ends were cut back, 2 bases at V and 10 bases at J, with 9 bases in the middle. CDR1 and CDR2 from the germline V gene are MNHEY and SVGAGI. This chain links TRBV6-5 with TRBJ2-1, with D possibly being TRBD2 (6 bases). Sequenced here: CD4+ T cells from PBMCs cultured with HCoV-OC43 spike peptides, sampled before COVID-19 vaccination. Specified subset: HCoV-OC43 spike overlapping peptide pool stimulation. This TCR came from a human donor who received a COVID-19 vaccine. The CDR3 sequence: CASSYRGGEQFF. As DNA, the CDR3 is TGTGCCAGCAGTTACAGGGGAGGAGAGCAGTTCTTC.